These 9 T cell receptor beta chains were all obtained from the same sample, sequenced in a study of shared clonotypes between healthy human individuals. Here immunoSEQ multiplex PCR was the method, and the copy in TCRdb shows in-frame clones only, minus some. The data show roughly 2,300,000 clones, less than 95% seen once. Input material: naive CD4+ T cells from PBMCs. The subset: CD45RA+ positively selected. Source of these receptors: a man younger than 30 in good health. Some clones in this sample may be carry-over from other donors' samples.

V usage is TRBV7-2 and J usage is TRBJ1-1; no definite D call. The V end was cut by 5 bases, the J end by 7 bases, with 14 bases between. There are 13 residues in the CDR3. CDR1 SGHTA and CDR2 FQGNSA come from the germline V gene. CDR3 residues: CASSPRGRGEAFF. In DNA form, the CDR3 reads TGTGCCAGCAGCCCCCGAGGGCGAGGTGAAGCTTTCTTT.

The chain combines TRBV9 with TRBJ1-1; 8 bases map to TRBD1. Unmatched junction bases numbered 18, after V lost 0 bases and J lost 5 bases. The germline CDR1 and CDR2 sequences are SGDLS and YYNGEE. The CDR3 spans 19 residues. CDR3 DNA: TGTGCCAGCAGCGTAGGGCAGGGTGGGACAGGAGCTTTGTGGACTGAAGCTTTCTTT. It codes for CASSVGQGGTGALWTEAFF.

V usage is TRBV9 and J usage is TRBJ2-5; D is undetermined. CDR1 and CDR2 (germline): SGDLS, YYNGEE. V lost 0 bases and J lost 4, with 7 bases in between. This CDR3 contains 13 residues. The CDR3 here is CASSVGFRETQYF. CDR3 nucleotides: TGTGCCAGCAGCGTAGGGTTCAGAGAGACCCAGTACTTC.

On this clone: Other DNA sequences of this sample code for an identical CDR3. This CDR3 is CSATYNEQFF. The CDR3, as DNA: TGCAGTGCTACCTACAATGAGCAGTTCTTC. V is TRBV20-1 and J is TRBJ2-1; D remains ambiguous. Trimming left V 4 bases short and J 2 bases short, with 0 bases between. This CDR3 has 10 amino acids. CDR1 and CDR2 (germline): DFQATT, SNEGSKA (reference sequence).

The J gene is TRBJ2-7, the V gene TRBV27; a weak D match, TRBD2 (7 bases). The CDR3 covers 13 residues. The V end was cut by 7 bases, the J end by 7 bases, with 17 bases between. In germline, CDR1 is MNHEY, CDR2 SMNVEV (reference sequence). The CDR3 protein is CASMRGLGGEQYF. The CDR3 bases are TGTGCCAGCATGCGGGGGCTTGGAGGGGAGCAGTACTTC.

V gene TRBV4-2 combines with J gene TRBJ2-7; 13 bases map to TRBD2. Unmatched junction bases numbered 5, after V lost 4 bases and J lost 5 bases. From germline, CDR1 is LGHNA and CDR2 YNFKEQ. The CDR3 is 15 amino acids. In DNA form, the CDR3 reads TGTGCCAGCAGCCGCGGACTAGCGGGAGAGGACGAGCAGTACTTC. Its translation is CASSRGLAGEDEQYF.

The V and J genes are TRBV18 and TRBJ2-6; perhaps D is TRBD1 or TRBD2 (5 bases each). V shed 3 bases and J shed 4 bases, with 16 bases lying between them. The CDR3 loop spans 17 amino acids. CDR1 and CDR2 (germline): KGHSH, LQKENI. The CDR3 DNA follows: TGTGCCAGCTCACCTACCATCCAGGGACCCGGGGCCAACGTCCTGACTTTC. Translation: CASSPTIQGPGANVLTF.

V and J are TRBV28 and TRBJ1-2, with TRBD1 as a possible D gene (5 bases). Germline CDR1 is MDHEN and CDR2 is SYDVKM. The CDR3 length is 14 residues. The V end was cut by 7 bases, the J end by 2 bases, with 14 bases between. The CDR3 sequence is CASNLSGGNYGYTF. CDR3 DNA: TGTGCCAGCAATCTTTCGGGGGGGAACTATGGCTACACCTTC.

The rearrangement links TRBV19 to TRBJ2-1, with 7 bases that match TRBD2. Germline V gene sequence: CDR1 LNHDA, CDR2 SQIVND (reference sequence). The CDR3 length is 16 residues. Trimming at V came to 6 bases and at J to 0 bases, leaving 8 bases not matched to a gene. This CDR3 reads CASSPRAGSSYNEQFF. In nucleotides, the CDR3 is TGTGCCAGTAGCCCTCGAGCGGGGAGCTCCTACAATGAGCAGTTCTTC.